The present T cell receptor beta chain was sequenced within a study of cytomegalovirus exposure and HLA in healthy donors. Researchers ran the PCR with 60 Vbeta and 13 Jbeta primers. Authors' data handling: Per a later analysis, the number of unique TCR beta chains was roughly 80 million, of which around 10 million were shared. Using immunoSEQ multiplex PCR, the repertoire was profiled, and TCRdb retains in-frame clones only, with some absent. V and J calls plus clone size are reproduced from that table; the DNA served to infer D and trimming. This sample has about 130,000 clones, with about 70% found just once. Only a few counts were recorded for this clone. The sequence derives from a woman in her fifties or sixties in good health and CMV-seropositive. The sample taken for sequencing was PBMCs.

The CDR3: CASSPPGGYEQYF. The DNA of the CDR3 is TGTGCCAGCTCACCACCGGGGGGGTACGAGCAGTACTTC. The V call is TRBV18, the J call TRBJ2-7; 7 positions agree with TRBD2. Trimming removed 0 bases from V and 4 bases from J; junction bases left unmatched: 0. The CDR3 has 13 amino acids. CDR1 and CDR2 from the germline V gene are KGHSH and LQKENI.